A selection of T cell receptor beta chains follows, all from one sample in a study of T-cell reconstitution after alpha-beta-depleted transplantation in children. TCRdb processed the PCR reads anew with MiXCR; each CDR3 protein has one entry. The sample carries some 310,000 distinct CDR3 sequences, around 25% recorded once. Sequencing used PBMCs, mostly from graft donor cells, obtained 180 days after TCRalphabeta/CD19-depleted stem cell transplant. These receptors were taken from a male patient aged 10 to 17 who had a stem cell transplant for acute lymphoblastic leukemia, so the T cells may come from the graft donor. The CDR3 runs from the conserved cysteine through the conserved F or W. The D gene is left open where the match is weak. The size entry is marked missing in some rows and otherwise reads once, few, many or a size class.

v_call	cdr3_length	j_call	d_call	clone_size	cdr3_aa	cdr3_nt
TRBV9	13	TRBJ2-7	-	-	CASSVKGSYEQYF	TGTGCCAGCAGCGTAAAGGGTTCCTACGAGCAGTACTTC
TRBV30	14	TRBJ2-7	TRBD1	-	CAWRRQGGHYEQYF	TGTGCCTGGAGACGACAGGGGGGACACTACGAGCAGTACTTC
TRBV18	16	TRBJ1-4	TRBD1	few	CASSPDRAPPNEKLFF	TGTGCCAGCTCACCGGACAGGGCCCCCCCTAATGAAAAACTGTTTTTT
TRBV25-1	14	TRBJ2-7	TRBD2	-	CASSDPGGPYEQYF	TGTGCCAGCAGTGATCCGGGGGGTCCCTACGAGCAGTACTTC
TRBV12-3/TRBV12-4	16	TRBJ2-2	-	-	CASSPYSGGRTGELFF	TGTGCCAGCAGTCCCTATTCTGGGGGCCGCACCGGGGAGCTGTTTTTT
TRBV20-1	15	TRBJ2-3	-	-	CSARIAQVGTDTQYF	TGCAGTGCTAGAATAGCACAGGTCGGCACAGATACGCAGTATTTT
TRBV4-1	16	TRBJ2-1	-	-	CASSQGWQGSYNEQFF	TGCGCCAGCAGCCAAGGGTGGCAGGGGTCCTACAATGAGCAGTTCTTC
TRBV10-3	16	TRBJ2-7	-	-	CAISDPGPRVGYEQYF	TGTGCCATCAGTGACCCCGGGCCCAGAGTTGGGTACGAGCAGTACTTC
TRBV29-1	11	TRBJ2-7	-	few	CSVVWSYEQYF	TGCAGCGTTGTTTGGTCCTACGAGCAGTACTTC
TRBV6-5	11	TRBJ2-7	-	-	CASETPYEQYF	TGTGCCAGCGAAACACCCTACGAGCAGTACTTC
TRBV6-1	15	TRBJ1-4	-	few	CARVRGGGRAKKLFF	TGTGCCAGGGTCCGGGGCGGTGGGAGGGCAAAAAAACTGTTTTTT
TRBV9	15	TRBJ1-6	-	few	CASSRLGTTNSPLHF	TGTGCCAGCAGCCGACTGGGAACTACTAATTCACCCCTCCACTTT
TRBV11-3	12	TRBJ2-7	-	few	CASSLDRTQQYF	TGTGCCAGCAGCTTAGATCGGACGCAGCAGTACTTC
TRBV9	11	TRBJ2-7	-	-	CASSVGGEQYF	TGTGCCAGCAGCGTAGGGGGCGAGCAGTACTTC
TRBV11-1	14	TRBJ2-1	TRBD1	few	CASSFTGGGNEQFF	TGTGCCAGCAGCTTTACAGGGGGTGGCAATGAGCAGTTCTTC
TRBV10-3	15	TRBJ2-1	TRBD2	few	CAITQGLADLHEQFF	TGTGCCATCACCCAGGGACTAGCGGACTTACATGAGCAGTTCTTC
TRBV6-5	12	TRBJ2-2	-	few	CASSSTTGELFF	TGTGCCAGCAGTTCGACCACCGGGGAGCTGTTTTTT
TRBV10-3	15	TRBJ2-3	-	-	CAISESGQRVDTQYF	TGTGCCATCAGTGAGTCTGGCCAACGGGTAGATACGCAGTATTTT
TRBV5-1	18	TRBJ2-1	TRBD2	few	CASSLASSGRSPNNEQFF	TGCGCCAGCAGCTTGGCCTCTAGCGGGAGGTCCCCTAACAATGAGCAGTTCTTC
TRBV27	13	TRBJ2-1	-	-	CASSLGGTESKFF	TGTGCCAGCAGTTTAGGGGGGACAGAGAGCAAATTCTTC
TRBV14	15	TRBJ1-1	-	-	CASSLQPGGVTEAFF	TGTGCCAGCAGCCTTCAACCGGGCGGGGTCACTGAAGCTTTCTTT
TRBV11-2	11	TRBJ2-7	TRBD2	-	CASSGAGEQYF	TGTGCCAGCAGCGGAGCGGGGGAGCAGTACTTC
TRBV20-1	14	TRBJ2-7	TRBD2	few	CSARDQAGVYEQYF	TGCAGTGCTAGAGATCAAGCGGGAGTCTACGAGCAGTACTTC
TRBV4-1	18	TRBJ1-2	TRBD1	-	CASSPIGQGARVRRGYTF	TGCGCCAGCAGCCCAATTGGACAGGGGGCAAGGGTACGGCGTGGCTACACCTTC
TRBV7-2	14	TRBJ2-2	-	-	CASSLERGIGELFF	TGTGCCAGCAGCTTAGAACGCGGGATCGGGGAGCTGTTTTTT
TRBV7-8	16	TRBJ2-1	-	-	CASSLDWFSGYNEQFF	TGTGCCAGCAGCTTAGATTGGTTTAGCGGTTACAATGAGCAGTTCTTC
TRBV18	13	TRBJ2-5	-	-	CASSPQYQETQYF	TGTGCCAGCTCACCACAGTACCAAGAGACCCAGTACTTC
TRBV20-1	18	TRBJ2-7	TRBD2	few	CSAPDRGLAGGRSYEQYF	TGCAGTGCTCCTGACAGGGGTCTAGCGGGAGGAAGGTCCTACGAGCAGTACTTC
TRBV27	16	TRBJ2-3	TRBD1	-	CASRTRTGEDIDTQYF	TGTGCCAGCAGAACACGGACAGGGGAGGACATAGATACGCAGTATTTT
TRBV7-9	15	TRBJ2-2	-	many	CASSLGGDHTGELFF	TGTGCCAGCAGCTTAGGAGGGGACCACACCGGGGAGCTGTTTTTT
TRBV5-6	15	TRBJ2-1	TRBD2	-	CASSLVASGRAPQFF	TGTGCCAGCAGCTTGGTCGCTAGCGGGAGGGCCCCGCAGTTCTTC
TRBV6-2/TRBV6-3	18	TRBJ1-5	TRBD1	-	CASSYYPGQGVSNQPQHF	TGTGCCAGCAGTTATTACCCGGGACAGGGGGTGAGCAATCAGCCCCAGCATTTT
TRBV20-1	15	TRBJ2-3	TRBD2	-	CSARGSGWATDTQYF	TGCAGTGCTAGAGGTAGCGGGTGGGCCACAGATACGCAGTATTTT
TRBV7-3	17	TRBJ2-1	-	few	CASSLQPWSYSYNEQFF	TGTGCCAGCAGCTTACAACCCTGGAGTTACTCCTACAATGAGCAGTTCTTC
TRBV19	14	TRBJ1-1	-	few	CASSPFLGSTEAFF	TGTGCCAGTAGTCCCTTTTTGGGGAGCACTGAAGCTTTCTTT
TRBV20-1	14	TRBJ1-2	TRBD1	-	CSARSGTGPYGYTF	TGCAGTGCTAGAAGTGGGACAGGGCCATATGGCTACACCTTC
TRBV6-1	16	TRBJ1-5	-	few	CASSEEGTYSNQPQHF	TGTGCCAGCAGTGAAGAGGGGACCTATAGCAATCAGCCCCAGCATTTT
TRBV2	15	TRBJ1-5	-	-	CASSERVLSNQPQHF	TGTGCCAGCAGTGAGAGGGTTCTGAGCAATCAGCCCCAGCATTTT
TRBV2	17	TRBJ2-2	-	-	CASSEARGTLRPGELFF	TGTGCCAGCAGTGAAGCGCGGGGGACACTCCGACCCGGGGAGCTGTTTTTT
TRBV20-1	14	TRBJ1-5	-	few	CSARDRVFNQPQHF	TGCAGTGCTAGAGATCGAGTGTTCAATCAGCCCCAGCATTTT
TRBV5-1	15	TRBJ2-1	TRBD2	-	CASSLYSGRRDEQFF	TGCGCCAGCAGCTTGTATAGCGGGAGGAGAGATGAGCAGTTCTTC
TRBV5-1	14	TRBJ2-1	-	few	CASSLGQLNNEQFF	TGCGCCAGCAGCTTAGGACAGTTGAACAATGAGCAGTTCTTC
TRBV7-2	14	TRBJ2-3	-	-	CASSLVSGPDTQYF	TGTGCCAGCAGCTTAGTATCCGGGCCAGATACGCAGTATTTT
TRBV4-1	17	TRBJ1-3	-	few	CASSLGRVGRRGNTIYF	TGCGCCAGCAGCCTCGGACGAGTCGGTAGGCGCGGAAACACCATATATTTT
TRBV18	15	TRBJ2-7	TRBD2	-	CASSPLAGERYEQYF	TGTGCCAGCTCACCATTAGCGGGAGAACGTTACGAGCAGTACTTC
TRBV10-1	14	TRBJ2-3	TRBD1	-	CASSEDQGQNTQYF	TGCGCCAGCAGTGAGGACCAGGGACAGAATACGCAGTATTTT
TRBV7-9	15	TRBJ2-5	TRBD2	-	CASSSPSGRAETQYF	TGTGCCAGCAGCTCCCCCAGCGGGAGGGCAGAGACCCAGTACTTC
TRBV24-1	18	TRBJ2-2	TRBD2	few	CATSDLDLAGGDTGELFF	TGTGCCACCAGTGATTTGGACCTAGCGGGAGGGGACACCGGGGAGCTGTTTTTT